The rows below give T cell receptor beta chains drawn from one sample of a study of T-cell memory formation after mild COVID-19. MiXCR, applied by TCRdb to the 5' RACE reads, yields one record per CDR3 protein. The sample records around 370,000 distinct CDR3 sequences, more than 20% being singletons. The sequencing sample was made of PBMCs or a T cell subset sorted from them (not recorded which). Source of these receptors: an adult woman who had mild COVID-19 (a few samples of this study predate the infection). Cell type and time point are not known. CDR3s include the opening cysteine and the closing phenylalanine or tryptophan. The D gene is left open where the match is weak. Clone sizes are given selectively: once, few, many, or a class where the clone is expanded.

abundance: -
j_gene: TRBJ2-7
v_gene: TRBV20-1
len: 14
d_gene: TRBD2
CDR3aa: CSAPRLAGGYEQYF
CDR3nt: TGCAGTGCCCCCCGACTAGCGGGGGGTTACGAGCAGTACTTC

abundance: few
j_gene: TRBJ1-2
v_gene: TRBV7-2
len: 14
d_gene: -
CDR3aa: CASSRGKGRYGYTF
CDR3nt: TGTGCCAGCAGCAGGGGGAAAGGGAGGTATGGCTACACCTTC

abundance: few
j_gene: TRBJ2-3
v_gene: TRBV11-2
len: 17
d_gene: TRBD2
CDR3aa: CASSKRGLEADTDTQYF
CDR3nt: TGTGCCAGCAGCAAGAGGGGACTAGAGGCTGACACAGATACGCAGTATTTT

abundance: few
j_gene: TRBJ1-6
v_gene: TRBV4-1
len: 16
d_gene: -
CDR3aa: CASSPPGRWANSPLHF
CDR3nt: TGCGCCAGCAGCCCCCCAGGGAGATGGGCGAACTCACCCCTCCACTTT

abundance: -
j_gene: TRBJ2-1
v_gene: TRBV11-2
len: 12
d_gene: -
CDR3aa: CASSSPRNEQFF
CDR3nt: TGTGCCAGCAGCTCTCCCCGTAATGAGCAGTTCTTC

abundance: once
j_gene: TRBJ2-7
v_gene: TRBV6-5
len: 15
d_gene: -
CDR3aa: CASSSTGTRVYEQYF
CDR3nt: TGTGCCAGCAGTTCAACCGGGACAAGGGTCTACGAGCAGTACTTC

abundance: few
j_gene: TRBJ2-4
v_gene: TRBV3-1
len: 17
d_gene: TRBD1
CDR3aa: CASSQDPPGQGKNIQYF
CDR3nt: TGTGCCAGCAGCCAAGACCCGCCCGGACAGGGGAAAAACATTCAGTACTTC

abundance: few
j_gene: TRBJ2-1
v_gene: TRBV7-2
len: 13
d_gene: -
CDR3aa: CASSISSYNEQFF
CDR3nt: TGTGCCAGCAGCATAAGCTCCTACAATGAGCAGTTCTTC

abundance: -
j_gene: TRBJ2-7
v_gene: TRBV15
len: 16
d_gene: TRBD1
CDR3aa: CATSRDRDRKAYEQYF
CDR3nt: TGTGCCACCAGCAGAGATAGGGACAGAAAGGCCTACGAGCAGTACTTC

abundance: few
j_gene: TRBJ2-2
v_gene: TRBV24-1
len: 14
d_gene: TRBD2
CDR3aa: CATSPGLAAGELFF
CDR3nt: TGTGCCACCAGCCCGGGACTAGCGGCCGGGGAGCTGTTTTTT

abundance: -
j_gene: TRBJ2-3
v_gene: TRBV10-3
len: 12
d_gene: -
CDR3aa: CAISRGPDTQYF
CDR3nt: TGTGCCATCAGTCGTGGCCCAGATACGCAGTATTTT

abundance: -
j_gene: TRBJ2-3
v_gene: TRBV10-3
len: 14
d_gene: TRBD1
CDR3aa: CAISETGQIDTQYF
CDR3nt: TGTGCCATCAGTGAGACGGGACAGATAGATACGCAGTATTTT

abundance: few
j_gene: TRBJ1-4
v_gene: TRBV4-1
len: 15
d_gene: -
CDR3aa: CASSQQAGAGEKLFF
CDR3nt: TGCGCCAGCAGCCAACAAGCGGGGGCAGGAGAAAAACTGTTTTTT

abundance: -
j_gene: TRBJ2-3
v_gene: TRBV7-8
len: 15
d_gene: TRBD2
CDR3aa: CASSLGVGGLDTQYF
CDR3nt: TGTGCCAGCAGCCTGGGCGTGGGGGGGTTAGATACGCAGTATTTT

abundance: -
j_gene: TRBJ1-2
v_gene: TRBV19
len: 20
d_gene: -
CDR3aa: CASSIVVTSGTPQPLMRYTF
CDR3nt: TGTGCCAGTAGTATAGTTGTCACGAGCGGAACCCCACAGCCTCTTATGCGCTACACCTTC

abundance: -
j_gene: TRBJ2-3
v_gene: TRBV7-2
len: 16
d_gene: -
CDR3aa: CASSWSPGVISDTQYF
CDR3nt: TGTGCCAGCAGCTGGTCGCCCGGGGTAATATCAGATACGCAGTATTTT

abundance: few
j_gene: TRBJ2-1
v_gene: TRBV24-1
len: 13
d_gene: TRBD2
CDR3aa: CATRVAGGHEQFF
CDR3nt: TGTGCCACCCGGGTGGCGGGGGGTCATGAGCAGTTCTTC

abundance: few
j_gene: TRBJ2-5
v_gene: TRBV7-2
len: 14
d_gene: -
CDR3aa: CASSFYGRKETQYF
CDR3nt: TGTGCCAGCAGCTTCTACGGGAGAAAGGAGACCCAGTACTTC

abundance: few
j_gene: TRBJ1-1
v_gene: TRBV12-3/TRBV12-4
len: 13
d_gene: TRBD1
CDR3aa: CASQTTDREEAFF
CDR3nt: TGTGCCAGTCAAACTACCGACAGGGAAGAAGCTTTCTTT

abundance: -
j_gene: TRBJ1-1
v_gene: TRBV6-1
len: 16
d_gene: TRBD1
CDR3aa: CASRDLGQGVISEAFF
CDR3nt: TGTGCCAGCAGGGACCTCGGACAGGGGGTTATCTCTGAAGCTTTCTTT

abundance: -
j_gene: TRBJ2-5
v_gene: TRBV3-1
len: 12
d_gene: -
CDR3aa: CASSQVFETQYF
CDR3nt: TGTGCCAGCAGCCAAGTATTTGAGACCCAGTACTTC

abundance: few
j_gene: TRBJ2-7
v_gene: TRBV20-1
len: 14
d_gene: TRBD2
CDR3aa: CSAHSGSFSHEQYF
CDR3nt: TGCAGTGCTCATAGCGGGAGTTTCTCTCACGAGCAGTACTTC

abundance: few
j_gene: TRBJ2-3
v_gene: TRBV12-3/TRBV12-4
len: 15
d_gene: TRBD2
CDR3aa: CASGSAGGITDTQYF
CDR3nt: TGTGCCAGCGGCTCAGCGGGGGGGATCACAGATACGCAGTATTTT

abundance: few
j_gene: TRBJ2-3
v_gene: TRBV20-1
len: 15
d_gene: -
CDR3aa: CSARRPGTPPDTQYF
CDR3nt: TGCAGTGCTAGACGGCCGGGCACCCCCCCAGATACGCAGTATTTT

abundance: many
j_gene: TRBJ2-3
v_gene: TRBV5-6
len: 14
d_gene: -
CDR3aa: CASSLGRGTDTQYF
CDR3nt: TGTGCCAGCAGCTTGGGGAGGGGTACAGATACGCAGTATTTT

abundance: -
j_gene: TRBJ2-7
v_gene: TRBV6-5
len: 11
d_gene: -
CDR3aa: CASKGEGEQYF
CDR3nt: TGTGCCAGCAAGGGTGAGGGCGAGCAGTACTTC

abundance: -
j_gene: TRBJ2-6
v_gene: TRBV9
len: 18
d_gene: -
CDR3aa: CASSVGGDWSPGANVLTF
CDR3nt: TGTGCCAGCAGCGTAGGCGGGGATTGGAGTCCAGGGGCCAACGTCCTGACTTTC

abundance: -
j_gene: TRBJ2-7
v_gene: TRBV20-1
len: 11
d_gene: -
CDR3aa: CSASRDYEQYF
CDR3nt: TGCAGTGCCTCGAGAGACTACGAGCAGTACTTC

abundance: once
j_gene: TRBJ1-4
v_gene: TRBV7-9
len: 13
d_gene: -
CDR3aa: CASSQKRADALFF
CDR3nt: TGTGCCAGCAGCCAAAAGCGGGCAGACGCGCTGTTTTTT

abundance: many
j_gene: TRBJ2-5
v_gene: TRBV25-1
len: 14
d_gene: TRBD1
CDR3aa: CASSGQTGSETQYF
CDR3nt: TGTGCCAGCAGTGGACAGACAGGGTCAGAGACCCAGTACTTC

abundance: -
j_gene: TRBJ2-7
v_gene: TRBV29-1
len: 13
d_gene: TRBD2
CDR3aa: CSVEGTSDYEQYF
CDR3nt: TGCAGCGTTGAAGGGACTAGCGACTACGAGCAGTACTTC

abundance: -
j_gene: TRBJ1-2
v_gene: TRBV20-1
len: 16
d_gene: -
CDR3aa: CSAPRPEGGRIHGYTF
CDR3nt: TGCAGTGCCCCCCGACCCGAGGGGGGGCGAATTCATGGCTACACCTTC

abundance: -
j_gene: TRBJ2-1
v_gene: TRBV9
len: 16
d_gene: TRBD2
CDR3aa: CASSAMRTSGDNEQFF
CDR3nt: TGTGCCAGCAGCGCTATGAGGACTAGCGGGGACAATGAGCAGTTCTTC

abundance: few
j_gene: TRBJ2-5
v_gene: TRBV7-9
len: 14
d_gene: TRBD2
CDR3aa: CASSIGTSWETQYF
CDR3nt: TGTGCCAGCAGCATCGGGACTAGCTGGGAGACCCAGTACTTC

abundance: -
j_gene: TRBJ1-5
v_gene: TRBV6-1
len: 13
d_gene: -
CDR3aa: CASTSLDGQPQHF
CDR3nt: TGTGCCAGCACCTCTCTCGACGGTCAGCCCCAGCATTTT

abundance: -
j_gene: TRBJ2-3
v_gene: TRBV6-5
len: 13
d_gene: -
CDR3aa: CASTKQGTDTQYF
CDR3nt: TGTGCCAGCACCAAACAGGGAACAGATACGCAGTATTTT

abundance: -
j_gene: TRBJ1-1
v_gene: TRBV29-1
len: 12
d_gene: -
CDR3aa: CSVVGFNTEAFF
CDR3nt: TGCAGCGTTGTCGGGTTTAACACTGAAGCTTTCTTT

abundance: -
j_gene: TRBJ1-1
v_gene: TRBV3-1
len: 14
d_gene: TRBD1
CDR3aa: CASSWGQMNTEAFF
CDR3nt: TGTGCCAGCAGCTGGGGACAGATGAACACTGAAGCTTTCTTT

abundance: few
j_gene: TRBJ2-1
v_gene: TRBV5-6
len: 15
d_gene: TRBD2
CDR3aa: CASSLDRGRFNEQFF
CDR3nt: TGTGCCAGCAGCTTGGATCGCGGGAGGTTCAATGAGCAGTTCTTC

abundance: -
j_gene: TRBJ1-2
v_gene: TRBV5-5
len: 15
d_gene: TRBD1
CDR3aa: CASSHTPRDSDRYTF
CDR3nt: TGTGCCAGCAGCCACACCCCCCGGGACAGCGATCGCTACACCTTC

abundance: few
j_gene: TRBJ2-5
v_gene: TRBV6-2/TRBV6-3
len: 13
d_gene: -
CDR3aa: CASSYSSGGTQYF
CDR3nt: TGTGCCAGCAGTTACTCTTCGGGCGGGACCCAGTACTTC

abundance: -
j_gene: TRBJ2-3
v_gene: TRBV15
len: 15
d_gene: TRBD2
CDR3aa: CATSRRGGGTDTQYF
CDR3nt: TGTGCCACCAGCAGGCGGGGGGGCGGCACAGATACGCAGTATTTT

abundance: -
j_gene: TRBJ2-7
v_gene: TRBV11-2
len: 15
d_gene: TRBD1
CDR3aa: CASSPGTGDIYEQYF
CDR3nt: TGTGCCAGCAGCCCCGGGACAGGAGACATCTACGAGCAGTACTTC

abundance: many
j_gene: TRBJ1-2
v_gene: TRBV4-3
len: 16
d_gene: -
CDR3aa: CASSPAWKWTNYGYTF
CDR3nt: TGCGCCAGCAGCCCAGCATGGAAGTGGACTAACTATGGCTACACCTTC

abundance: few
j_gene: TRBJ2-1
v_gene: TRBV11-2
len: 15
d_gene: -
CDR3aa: CASSLDLGLHNEQFF
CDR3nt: TGTGCCAGCAGCTTAGATCTGGGCTTACACAATGAGCAGTTCTTC

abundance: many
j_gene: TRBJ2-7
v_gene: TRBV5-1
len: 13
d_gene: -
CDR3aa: CASSSDGTYEQYF
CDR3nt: TGCGCCAGCAGCTCGGACGGAACCTACGAGCAGTACTTC